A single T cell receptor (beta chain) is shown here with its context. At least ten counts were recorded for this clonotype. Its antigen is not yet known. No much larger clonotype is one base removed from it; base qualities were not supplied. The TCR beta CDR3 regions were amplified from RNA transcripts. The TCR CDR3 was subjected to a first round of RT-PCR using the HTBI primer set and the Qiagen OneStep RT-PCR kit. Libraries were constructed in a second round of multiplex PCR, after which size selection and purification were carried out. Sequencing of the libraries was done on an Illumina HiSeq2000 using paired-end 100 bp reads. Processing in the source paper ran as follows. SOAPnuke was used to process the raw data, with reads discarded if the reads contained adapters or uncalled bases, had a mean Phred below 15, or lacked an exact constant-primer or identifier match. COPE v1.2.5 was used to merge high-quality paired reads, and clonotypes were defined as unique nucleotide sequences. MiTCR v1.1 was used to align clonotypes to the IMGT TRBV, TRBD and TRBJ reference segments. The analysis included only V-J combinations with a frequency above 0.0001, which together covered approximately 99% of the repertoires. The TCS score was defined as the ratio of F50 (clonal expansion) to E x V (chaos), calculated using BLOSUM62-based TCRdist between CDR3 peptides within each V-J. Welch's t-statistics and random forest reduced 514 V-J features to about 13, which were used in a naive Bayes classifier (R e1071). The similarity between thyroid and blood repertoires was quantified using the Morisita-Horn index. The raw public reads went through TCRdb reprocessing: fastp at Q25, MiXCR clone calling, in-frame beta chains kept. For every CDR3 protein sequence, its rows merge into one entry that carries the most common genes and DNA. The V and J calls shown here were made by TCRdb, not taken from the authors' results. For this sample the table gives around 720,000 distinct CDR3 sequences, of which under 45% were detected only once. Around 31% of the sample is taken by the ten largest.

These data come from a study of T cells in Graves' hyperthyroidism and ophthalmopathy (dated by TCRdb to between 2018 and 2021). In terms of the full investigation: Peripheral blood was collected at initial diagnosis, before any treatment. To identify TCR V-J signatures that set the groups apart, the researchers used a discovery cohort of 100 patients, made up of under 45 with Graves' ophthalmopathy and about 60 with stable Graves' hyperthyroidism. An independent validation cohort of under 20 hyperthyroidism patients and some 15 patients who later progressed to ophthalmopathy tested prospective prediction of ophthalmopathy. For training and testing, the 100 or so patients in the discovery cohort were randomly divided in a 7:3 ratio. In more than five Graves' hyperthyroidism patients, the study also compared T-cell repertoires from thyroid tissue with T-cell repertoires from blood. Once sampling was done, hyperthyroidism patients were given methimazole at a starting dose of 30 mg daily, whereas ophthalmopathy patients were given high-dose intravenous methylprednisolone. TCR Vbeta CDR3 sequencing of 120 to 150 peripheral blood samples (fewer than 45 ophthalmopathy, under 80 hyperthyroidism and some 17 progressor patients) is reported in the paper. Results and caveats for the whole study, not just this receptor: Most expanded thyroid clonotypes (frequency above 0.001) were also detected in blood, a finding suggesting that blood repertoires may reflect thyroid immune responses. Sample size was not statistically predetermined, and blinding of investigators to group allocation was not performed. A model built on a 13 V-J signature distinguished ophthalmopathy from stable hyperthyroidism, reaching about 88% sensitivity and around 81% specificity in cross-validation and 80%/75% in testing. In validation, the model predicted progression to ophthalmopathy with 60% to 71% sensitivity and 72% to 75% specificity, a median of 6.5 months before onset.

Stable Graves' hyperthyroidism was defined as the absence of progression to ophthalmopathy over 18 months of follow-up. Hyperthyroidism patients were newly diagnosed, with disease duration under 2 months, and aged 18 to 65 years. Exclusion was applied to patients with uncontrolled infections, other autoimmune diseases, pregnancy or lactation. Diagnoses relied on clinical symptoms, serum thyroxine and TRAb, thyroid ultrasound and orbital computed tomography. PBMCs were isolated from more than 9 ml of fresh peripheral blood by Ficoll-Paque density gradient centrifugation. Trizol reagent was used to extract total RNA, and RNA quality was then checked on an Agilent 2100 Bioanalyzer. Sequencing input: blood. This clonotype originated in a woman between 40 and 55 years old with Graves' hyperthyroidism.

The CDR3 protein: CAISAQGEETQYF. The DNA sequence follows: TGTGCCATCAGCGCTCAGGGGGAAGAGACCCAGTACTTC. Here the chain combines TRBV10-3 and TRBJ2-5; 7 central nucleotides agree with TRBD1. V and J are trimmed by 6 bases and 3 bases, and the gene matches miss 4 bases of the junction. Taken from the germline V gene, the CDR1 and CDR2 loops are ENHRY and SYGVKD. Including the terminal cysteine and phenylalanine, the CDR3 comprises 13 residues. Here the CDR3 DNA is all that survives: 39 bases in frame from base 1.